Below are 27 T cell receptor beta chains sequenced from a single sample in a study of CD8 T cells in Susac syndrome. With random hexamers, reverse transcription was performed on about 0.5 to 1 ug of RNA. TCRdb independently ran MiXCR on the immunoSEQ multiplex PCR reads; one entry per CDR3 protein. The sample has about 170,000 distinct CDR3 sequences, approximately 95% seen once. Sequenced sample: CD4+ T cells from PBMCs. These receptor sequences come from a human donor with multiple sclerosis.

The genes are TRBV5-1 and TRBJ1-4; no firm D call. The CDR3 is made up of 14 amino acids. Trimming took 1 base from V and 4 from J, leaving 8 bases between them. Germline values: CDR1 SGHRS, CDR2 YFSETQ. The CDR3 is CASSLSLGNEKLFF. The CDR3 DNA is TGCGCCAGCAGCTTGAGCCTCGGTAATGAAAAACTGTTTTTT.

V is TRBV28 and J is TRBJ2-6; D is unclear. The length of the CDR3 is 16 residues. V lost 0 bases, J lost 4 bases, and 10 bases lay in between. CDR1 MDHEN and CDR2 SYDVKM come from the germline V gene. CDR3 sequence reads: CASSLWSSQGANVLTF. Written as DNA, the CDR3 is TGTGCCAGCAGTTTATGGTCGTCGCAAGGGGCCAACGTCCTGACTTTC.

This sequence joins TRBV2 and TRBJ2-5; D gene unclear. V dropped 2 bases and J dropped 5 bases, with 9 bases sitting between them. The CDR3 consists of 13 residues. Germline assignment: CDR1 SNHLY and CDR2 FYNNEI. The CDR3 DNA follows: TGTGCCAGCAGTGAACAGGTCGGGGAGACCCAGTACTTC. It is translated as CASSEQVGETQYF. Looking up the rest from reference TRBV2 and TRBJ2-5 gives the full variable domain: EPEVTQTPSHQVTQMGQEVILRCVPISNHLYFYWYRQILGQKVEFLVSFYNNEISEKSEIFDDQFSVERPDGSNFTLKIRSTKLEDSAMYFCASSEQVGETQYFGPGTRLLVL.

The chain uses TRBV18 and TRBJ2-5; D perhaps matches TRBD1 (6 bases). The CDR3 is 13 residues long. V dropped 8 bases and J dropped 5 bases, with 15 bases sitting between them. Germline CDR1 reads KGHSH; CDR2 reads LQKENI. The CDR3: CASKPGTLETQYF. Written as DNA, the CDR3 is TGTGCCAGCAAACCGGGGACACTGGAGACCCAGTACTTC.

This chain joins TRBV6-5 and TRBJ2-3, with TRBD2 matching 7 bases. J lost 15 bases, V lost 5 bases, and 8 bases had no gene match. The V gene's germline CDR1 is MNHEY and CDR2 SVGAGI. The CDR3 has 11 amino acids. CDR3 loop: CASSNGLVYYF. The CDR3 nucleotides are TGTGCCAGCAGTAATGGACTAGTTTATTATTTT.

The chain couples TRBV4-1 to TRBJ1-5, with TRBD1 matching 8 bases. Germline CDR1 is MGHRA and CDR2 is YSYEKL. CDR3 size: 15 residues. V gave up 4 bases and J gave up 4 bases; unmatched junction bases: 6. The CDR3 region is CASSRGQGPNQPQHF. As DNA, the CDR3 is TGCGCCAGCAGCCGCGGACAGGGACCTAATCAGCCCCAGCATTTT.

This chain links TRBV7-9 with TRBJ2-7; 8 nucleotides match TRBD1. Germline V gives CDR1 SEHNR, CDR2 FQNEAQ (reference sequence). The CDR3 is made up of 15 amino acids. V trimming: 5 bases; J trimming: 1 base; junction bases outside the gene matches: 7. The CDR3 nucleotides are TGTGCCAGCAGCCGCCTCGGGGACAGGTCCTACGAGCAGTACTTC. Translation: CASSRLGDRSYEQYF.

This chain joins TRBV20-1 and TRBJ2-5, with 9 bases identical to TRBD2. Unmatched junction bases numbered 9, after V lost 6 bases and J lost 1 base. The germline V gene encodes CDR1 DFQATT and CDR2 SNEGSKA (reference sequence). The CDR3 loop spans 15 amino acids. CDR3 residues: CSAPRASGTQETQYF. CDR3 DNA sequence: TGCAGTGCCCCCCGGGCTAGCGGGACCCAAGAGACCCAGTACTTC.

The CDR3 bases are TGTGCCAGCTCACCGGGACAACTCACAGATACGCAGTATTTT. As protein: CASSPGQLTDTQYF. V is TRBV18 and J is TRBJ2-3; maybe TRBD1 (6 bases). V lost 3 bases and J 2 bases, leaving 9 bases between the germline ends. This CDR3 region has 14 residues. The germline CDR1 and CDR2 sequences are KGHSH and LQKENI.

The chain links TRBV6-5 to TRBJ2-1, with TRBD2 identical over 8 bases. V lost 8 bases to trimming and J lost 1 base; unmatched junction nucleotides: 7. The CDR3 extends over 15 amino acids. Germline lookup yields CDR1 MNHEY and CDR2 SVGAGI. The CDR3 DNA follows: TGTGCCAGCGGCCTTCTAGCGGGTTCCTACAATGAGCAGTTCTTC. Protein product: CASGLLAGSYNEQFF.

The chain is built from TRBV20-1 and TRBJ1-1; TRBD1 might be the D (6 bases). V was pared by 6 bases and J by 5 bases, with 19 bases between. Germline lookup yields CDR1 DFQATT and CDR2 SNEGSKA (reference sequence). The CDR3 has 14 residues. The CDR3 loop is CSARKGGVGTEAFF. CDR3 sequence (DNA): TGCAGTGCACGAAAGGGGGGGGTCGGGACTGAAGCTTTCTTT.

The CDR3, as DNA: TGTGCCATCAGTACCCAAGCTAGCGCGCCAGGGGATACGCAGTATTTT. This codes for CAISTQASAPGDTQYF. The chain joins TRBV10-3 to TRBJ2-3, with D perhaps TRBD2 (6 bases). V was cut by 5 bases and J by 6 bases, with 21 bases left in between. This CDR3 spans 16 amino acids. Per germline, CDR1 ENHRY and CDR2 SYGVKD.

This chain joins TRBV30 and TRBJ1-4; D perhaps matches TRBD1 (5 bases). Germline V gene sequence: CDR1 GTSNPN, CDR2 SVGIG (reference sequence). The CDR3 length is 13 residues. V was trimmed by 3 bases and J by 4 bases, leaving 9 bases between them. The CDR3: CAWRGQGNEKLFF. For the CDR3, the DNA is TGTGCCTGGAGAGGGCAGGGTAATGAAAAACTGTTTTTT.

The chain employs TRBV7-2 and TRBJ2-4, with 7 bases fitting TRBD1. This CDR3 spans 15 amino acids. V lost 1 base to trimming and J lost 7 bases; unmatched junction nucleotides: 7. CDR1 SGHTA and CDR2 FQGNSA come from the germline V gene. CDR3: CASSLDNRGRNIQYF. The CDR3, as DNA: TGTGCCAGCAGCTTAGATAACAGGGGAAGGAACATTCAGTACTTC.

The genes are TRBV7-3 and TRBJ2-2; D uncertain. The CDR3 is made up of 12 amino acids. CDR1 and CDR2 from the germline V gene are SGHTA and FQGTGA. V shed 3 bases and J shed 8 bases, with 7 bases lying between them. CDR3 sequence: CASSFPGGELFF. As DNA, the CDR3 is TGTGCCAGCAGCTTCCCGGGTGGGGAGCTGTTTTTT.

The chain is built from TRBV27 and TRBJ2-2; 7 bases align to TRBD2. Germline V gene sequence: CDR1 MNHEY, CDR2 SMNVEV (reference sequence). The V segment lost 5 bases and the J segment 8 bases; nucleotides outside the gene matches: 11. This CDR3 has 15 amino acids. As DNA, the CDR3 is TGTGCCAGCAGTAGAACCCGAGCGGGGTCAGGGGAGCTGTTTTTT. Its protein is CASSRTRAGSGELFF.

The chain uses TRBV28 and TRBJ2-6; possibly TRBD2 for D (5 bases). CDR1 and CDR2 (germline): MDHEN, SYDVKM. Trimming left V 6 bases short and J 2 bases short, with 11 bases between. The CDR3 covers 15 residues. CDR3 bases: TGTGCCAGCAGCCTAGCATCAGCTGGGGCCAACGTCCTGACTTTC. This gives the protein CASSLASAGANVLTF.

The V and J genes are TRBV24-1 and TRBJ2-3; no reliable D call. V was pared by 12 bases and J by 9 bases, with 15 bases between. Germline CDR1 KGHDR, CDR2 SFDVKD. The length of the CDR3 is 11 residues. DNA of the CDR3: TGTGCCGAAAAACCCCTGACCACGCAGTATTTT. Residues: CAEKPLTTQYF.

The chain uses TRBV2 and TRBJ2-7; D is unresolved. Trimming took 6 bases from V and 0 from J, leaving 15 bases between them. This CDR3 has 15 amino acids. CDR1 and CDR2 from the germline V gene are SNHLY and FYNNEI. In DNA form, the CDR3 reads TGTGCCAGCAGGGTCGGGCATTCGGGCTCCTACGAGCAGTACTTC. Residues: CASRVGHSGSYEQYF. The whole variable domain, remainder taken from reference TRBV2 and TRBJ2-7, is EPEVTQTPSHQVTQMGQEVILRCVPISNHLYFYWYRQILGQKVEFLVSFYNNEISEKSEIFDDQFSVERPDGSNFTLKIRSTKLEDSAMYFCASRVGHSGSYEQYFGPGTRLTVT.

The CDR3 DNA sequence: TGCGCCAGCAGCTTGTATCCGGAATCCTACAATGAGCAGTTCTTC. Amino acid sequence: CASSLYPESYNEQFF. The rearrangement links TRBV5-1 to TRBJ2-1; D is ambiguous. Trimming removed 1 base at V and 1 base at J, with 9 bases between. The CDR3 is 15 amino acids. Germline V gene data show CDR1 as SGHRS and CDR2 as YFSETQ. The whole variable domain, filled in from reference TRBV5-1 and TRBJ2-1, reads KAGVTQTPRYLIKTRGQQVTLSCSPISGHRSVSWYQQTPGQGLQFLFEYFSETQRNKGNFPGRFSGRQFSNSRSEMNVSTLELGDSALYLCASSLYPESYNEQFFGPGTRLTVL.

The chain is built from TRBV14 and TRBJ1-1; 10 bases fit TRBD1. The CDR3 totals 14 residues. The germline gives CDR1 SGHDN, CDR2 FVKESK. Trimming at V came to 4 bases and at J to 4 bases, leaving 3 bases not matched to a gene. CDR3 coding DNA: TGTGCCAGCAGCCCGACAGGGGGCTTCACTGAAGCTTTCTTT. Translation: CASSPTGGFTEAFF.

V usage is TRBV5-1 and J usage is TRBJ2-3; D is perhaps TRBD2 (6 bases). Trimming removed 4 bases from V and 4 bases from J, with 13 bases in between. CDR3 length: 14 residues. Germline assignment: CDR1 SGHRS and CDR2 YFSETQ. CDR3 in DNA: TGCGCCAGCAGCGGGGGTTCTAGCGCAGATACGCAGTATTTT. It translates to CASSGGSSADTQYF.

V gene TRBV28 combines with J gene TRBJ2-2; D gene unclear. Trimming left V 5 bases short and J 4 bases short, with 14 bases between. Germline lookup yields CDR1 MDHEN and CDR2 SYDVKM. This CDR3 spans 15 amino acids. The CDR3 coding sequence is TGTGCCAGCAGTACCGGACGGAGATTCACCGGGGAGCTGTTTTTT. This gives the protein CASSTGRRFTGELFF. Complete variable domain (other parts from reference TRBV28 and TRBJ2-2): DVKVTQSSRYLVKRTGEKVFLECVQDMDHENMFWYRQDPGLGLRLIYFSYDVKMKEKGDIPEGYSVSREKKERFSLILESASTNQTSMYLCASSTGRRFTGELFFGEGSRLTVL.

The CDR3 spells CASSYAITTNEKLFF. DNA of the CDR3: TGTGCCAGCAGTTACGCGATAACAACTAATGAAAAACTGTTTTTT. The chain is built from TRBV6-2 or TRBV6-3 and TRBJ1-4; D gene unclear. V was pared by 2 bases and J by 0 bases, with 7 bases between. Germline V lookup: CDR1 MNHEY, CDR2 SVGEGT. CDR3 length: 15 amino acids.

This clonotype was seen a single time. J is TRBJ1-2 and V is TRBV5-1, with 11 bases that match TRBD1. This CDR3 contains 15 residues. The germline CDR1 and CDR2 sequences are SGHRS and YFSETQ. V trimming: 0 bases; J trimming: 4 bases; junction bases outside the gene matches: 2. CDR3 sequence (DNA): TGCGCCAGCAGCTTGGGGACAGGGGGCCTCTATGGCTACACCTTC. It translates to CASSLGTGGLYGYTF.

The J gene is TRBJ1-6, the V gene TRBV25-1; D not certain. V shed 1 base and J shed 4 bases, with 5 bases lying between them. The CDR3 covers 14 residues. Germline V gene lookup returns CDR1 MGHDK and CDR2 SYGVNS. The DNA for the CDR3 is TGTGCCAGCAGTGAATCCAGTTATAATTCACCCCTCCACTTT. Translation gives CASSESSYNSPLHF. Variable domain in full (rest from reference TRBV25-1 and TRBJ1-6): EADIYQTPRYLVIGTGKKITLECSQTMGHDKMYWYQQDPGMELHLIHYSYGVNSTEKGDLSSESTVSRIRTEHFPLTLESARPSHTSQYLCASSESSYNSPLHFGNGTRLTVT.

This clonotype was detected once. The rearrangement uses TRBV5-1 and TRBJ2-3; possibly TRBD1 for D (6 bases). V was trimmed by 0 bases and J by 5 bases, leaving 7 bases between them. The CDR3 is 13 amino acids. Germline CDR1 and CDR2: SGHRS and YFSETQ. DNA of the CDR3: TGCGCCAGCAGCTTGGAGGGGGTAGATACGCAGTATTTT. Translating it yields CASSLEGVDTQYF.